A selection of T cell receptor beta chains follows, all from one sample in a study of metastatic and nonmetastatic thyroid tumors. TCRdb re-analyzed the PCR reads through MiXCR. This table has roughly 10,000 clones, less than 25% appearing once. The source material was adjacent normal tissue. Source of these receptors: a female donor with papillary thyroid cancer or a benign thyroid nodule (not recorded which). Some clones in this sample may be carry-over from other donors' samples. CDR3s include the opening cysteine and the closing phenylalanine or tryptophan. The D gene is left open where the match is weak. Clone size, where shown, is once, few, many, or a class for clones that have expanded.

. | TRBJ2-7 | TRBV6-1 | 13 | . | TGTGCCAGCAGTGAGGCAGGGCCCTACGAGCAGTACTTC | CASSEAGPYEQYF
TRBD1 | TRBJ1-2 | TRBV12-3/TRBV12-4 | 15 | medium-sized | TGTGCCAGCAGTTTCACTCGGACAGGGGGCTCTGGCTACACCTTC | CASSFTRTGGSGYTF
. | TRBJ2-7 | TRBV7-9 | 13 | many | TGTGCCAGCAGCCCCCGTACTACGTACGAGCAGTACTTC | CASSPRTTYEQYF
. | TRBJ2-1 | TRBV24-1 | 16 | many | TGTGCCACCAGTGATCCGACAGCTTCCGCTTACAATGAGCAGTTCTTC | CATSDPTASAYNEQFF
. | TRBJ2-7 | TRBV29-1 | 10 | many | TGCAGCGTTGGGGAGTACGAGCAGTACTTC | CSVGEYEQYF
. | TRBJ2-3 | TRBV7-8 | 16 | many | TGTGCCAGCAGCTTCCCAGGGGTGACTAGCACAGATACGCAGTATTTT | CASSFPGVTSTDTQYF
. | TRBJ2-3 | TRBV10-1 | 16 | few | TGCGCCGGCGGTGAGTCTGTACTAATGGGGCGGGATACGCAGTATTTT | CAGGESVLMGRDTQYF
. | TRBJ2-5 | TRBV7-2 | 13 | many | TGTGCCAGCAGCCTCCTTTTTCAAGAGACCCAGTACTTC | CASSLLFQETQYF
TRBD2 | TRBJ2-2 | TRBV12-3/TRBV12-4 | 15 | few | TGTGCCAGCACCCGACTAGCGGGAGACACCGGGGAGCTGTTTTTT | CASTRLAGDTGELFF
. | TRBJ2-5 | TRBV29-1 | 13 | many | TGCAGCGTTCTCCGACAGGACCAAGAGACCCAGTACTTC | CSVLRQDQETQYF
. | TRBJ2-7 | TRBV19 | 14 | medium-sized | TGTGCCACAAAGAGGGACGGAAACTCCTACGAGCAGTACTTC | CATKRDGNSYEQYF
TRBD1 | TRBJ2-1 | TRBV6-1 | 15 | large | TGTGCCAGCAGTGTTTGGGCAGGGGGCTACAATGAGCAGTTCTTC | CASSVWAGGYNEQFF
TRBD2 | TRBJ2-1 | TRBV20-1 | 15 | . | TGCAGTGCCAGAGATTTACTAGCGGGAAGCAATGAGCAGTTCTTC | CSARDLLAGSNEQFF
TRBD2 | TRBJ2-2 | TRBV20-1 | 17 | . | TGCAGTGCTAGAGGTGAAGTTAGGACTAGCGGGTCCGGGGAGCTGTTTTTT | CSARGEVRTSGSGELFF
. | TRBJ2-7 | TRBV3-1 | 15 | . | TGTGCCAGCAGCCAGGGCACACTGAGCTCTTACGAGCAGTACTTC | CASSQGTLSSYEQYF
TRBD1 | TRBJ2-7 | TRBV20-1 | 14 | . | TGCAGTGCTTCGGGACAGGGAGAGACCTACGAGCAGTACTTC | CSASGQGETYEQYF
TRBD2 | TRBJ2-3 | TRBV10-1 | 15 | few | TGCGCCAGCAGTGAAGCTAGCGGGGCCTTTGATACGCAGTATTTT | CASSEASGAFDTQYF
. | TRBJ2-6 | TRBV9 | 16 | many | TGTGCCAGCAGCGTAGCGGTCCTGGTTGGGGCCAACGTCCTGACTTTC | CASSVAVLVGANVLTF
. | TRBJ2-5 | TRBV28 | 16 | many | TGTGCCAGCAGTTTCGGCGGGACAGTCGACCAAGAGACCCAGTACTTC | CASSFGGTVDQETQYF
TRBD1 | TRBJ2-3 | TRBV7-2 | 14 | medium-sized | TGTGCCAGCAGCCAGAGGGGGCGCGGGGATACGCAGTATTTT | CASSQRGRGDTQYF
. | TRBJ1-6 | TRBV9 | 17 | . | TGTGCCAGCAGCCCCTCGACAAAAAGCTCCTATAATTCACCCCTCCACTTT | CASSPSTKSSYNSPLHF
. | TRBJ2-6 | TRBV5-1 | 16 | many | TGCGCCAGCAACCCGGGCTCCTACTCTGGGGCCAACGTCCTGACTTTC | CASNPGSYSGANVLTF
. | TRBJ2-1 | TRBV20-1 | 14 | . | TGCAGTGCTAGGAGACAGGTCATTGTAATGGAACAGTTCTTC | CSARRQVIVMEQFF
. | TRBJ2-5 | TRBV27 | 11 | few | TGTGCCAGCAGTTTCCAAGGTACCCAGTACTTC | CASSFQGTQYF
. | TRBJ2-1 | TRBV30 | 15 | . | TGTGCCTGGAGAGGTCCCCGGGACCTTTACAATGAGCAGTTCTTC | CAWRGPRDLYNEQFF
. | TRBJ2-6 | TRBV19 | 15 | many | TGTGCCAGTAGTATAGACAGCTCTGGGGCCAACGTCCTGACTTTC | CASSIDSSGANVLTF
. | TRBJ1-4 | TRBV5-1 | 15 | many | TGCGCCAGCAGCTCCGGACTGTACATAAATGAAAAACTGTTTTTT | CASSSGLYINEKLFF
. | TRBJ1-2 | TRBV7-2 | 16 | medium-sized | TGTGCCAGCAGCTTAGCGCCCGGGGCAGCATACTATGGCTACACCTTC | CASSLAPGAAYYGYTF
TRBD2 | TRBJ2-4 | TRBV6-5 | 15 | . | TGTGCCAGCAGTTACTCTTCGGGCGGGAGAAAAATTCTGTACTTC | CASSYSSGGRKILYF
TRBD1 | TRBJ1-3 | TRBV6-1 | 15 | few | TGTGCCAGCAGTGAAGAAGCAGGGGGTGGAAACACCATATATTTT | CASSEEAGGGNTIYF
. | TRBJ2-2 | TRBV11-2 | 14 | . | TGTGCCAGCAGCTTAGTTCGGGAGTACGGGGAGCTGTTTTTT | CASSLVREYGELFF
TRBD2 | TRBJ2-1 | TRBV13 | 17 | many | TGTGCCAGCAGCTTGAGCGCTAGCGGGAGAGGCGGCAATGAGCAGTTCTTC | CASSLSASGRGGNEQFF
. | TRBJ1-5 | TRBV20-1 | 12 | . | TGCAGTGCCGCGGGGATTAATCAGCCCCAGCATTTT | CSAAGINQPQHF
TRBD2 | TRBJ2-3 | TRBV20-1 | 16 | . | TGCAGTGCTCCGTCGGCCAGCGGGGGGACCACAGATACGCAGTATTTT | CSAPSASGGTTDTQYF
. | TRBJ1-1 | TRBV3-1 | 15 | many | TGTGCCAGCAGCCAGAGGACCCAGGTTCGAGATGAAGCTTTCTTT | CASSQRTQVRDEAFF
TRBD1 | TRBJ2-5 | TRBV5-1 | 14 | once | TGCGCCAGCAGCTTGGGGGACAGCCAAGATACCCGGTACTTC | CASSLGDSQDTRYF
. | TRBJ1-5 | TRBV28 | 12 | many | TGTGCCAGCATTCAGGGCAATCAGCCCCAGCATTTT | CASIQGNQPQHF
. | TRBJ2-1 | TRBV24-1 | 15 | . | TGTGCCACCAGTTTTGGGCCAGTCCCAATGAATGAGCAGTTCTTC | CATSFGPVPMNEQFF
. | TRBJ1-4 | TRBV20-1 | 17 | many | TGCAGTGCTAGCGGGTGGTTGGTGACAGGAAATATTGAAAAACTGTTTTTT | CSASGWLVTGNIEKLFF